Shown below are 25 T cell receptor beta chains from a single sample sequenced in a study of shared clonotypes between healthy human individuals. Some clones are missing from TCRdb's copy, which holds only in-frame ones; the method was immunoSEQ multiplex PCR. The table lists over 2 million clones, less than 95% of them singletons. Naive CD8 populations comprised CD45RO-negative cells positively selected for CCR7, excluding terminally differentiated effector memory CD45RA+ cells. Sequenced input: naive CD8+ T cells sorted from blood. The receptors derive from a man younger than 35 in good health.

This clone has more than one count but fewer than ten. The same CDR3 arises from other DNA sequences in this sample as well. This chain joins TRBV29-1 and TRBJ2-1; 14 bases line up with TRBD2. The CDR3 covers 14 residues. Losses at the gene ends were 3 bases for V and 7 bases for J; bases not matched to a gene: 2. The germline V gene has CDR1 SQVTM and CDR2 ANQGSEA. The CDR3 nucleotides read TGCAGCGTTGAGGGACTAGCGGGAGTAAATGAGCAGTTCTTC. Protein: CSVEGLAGVNEQFF.

The chain carries TRBV7-6 and TRBJ2-3; 9 bases agree with TRBD1. Germline V gene lookup returns CDR1 SGHVS and CDR2 FNYEAQ. This CDR3 has 14 amino acids. With V trimmed by 5 bases and J by 2 bases, 2 bases remained unmatched. The CDR3 loop is CASSGTGNTDTQYF. Here the CDR3 DNA reads TGTGCCAGCAGCGGGACAGGGAACACAGATACGCAGTATTTT.

A note on this clone: At the DNA level, this CDR3 is encoded by other sequences in the same sample as well. The chain has TRBV9 and TRBJ1-1; possibly TRBD1 for D (5 bases). CDR1 and CDR2 from the germline V gene are SGDLS and YYNGEE. The CDR3 is 13 residues long. The V end lost 4 bases, the J end lost 1 base, and 8 bases lay between the germline ends. In nucleotides, the CDR3 is TGTGCCAGCAGCACTGGACAGAACACTGAAGCTTTCTTT. This codes for CASSTGQNTEAFF.

V and J are TRBV4-1 and TRBJ2-7; tentatively, D is TRBD1 or TRBD2 (5 bases each). CDR1 MGHRA and CDR2 YSYEKL come from the germline V gene. Trimming cost V 1 base and J 2 bases, with 15 bases left between them. CDR3 length: 16 amino acids. In DNA, the CDR3 is TGCGCCAGCAGCCAAGGGCCCGGGGCAGATCCCTACGAGCAGTACTTC. It translates to CASSQGPGADPYEQYF.

The genes are TRBV5-5 and TRBJ1-5; D perhaps matches TRBD1 (5 bases). Trimming took 4 bases from V and 3 from J, leaving 11 bases between them. CDR1 and CDR2 from the germline V gene are SGHKS and YYEKEE (reference sequence). The CDR3 spans 14 residues. The CDR3 DNA is TGTGCCAGCAGCCCTGACAGTTCCAATCAGCCCCAGCATTTT. Translated: CASSPDSSNQPQHF.

The chain recombines TRBV5-4 with TRBJ2-7; D is possibly TRBD1 (5 bases). The CDR3 length is 13 residues. Germline V gene data show CDR1 as SGHNT and CDR2 as YYREEE (reference sequence). Trimming left V 4 bases short and J 2 bases short, with 10 bases between. The CDR3 coding sequence is TGTGCCAGCAGCCGGACAAATACCTACGAGCAGTACTTC. Translated: CASSRTNTYEQYF.

This clone appeared a single time. This chain joins TRBV29-1 and TRBJ2-2, with D perhaps being TRBD1 or TRBD2 (5 bases each). From germline, CDR1 is SQVTM and CDR2 ANQGSEA. Deletions cut 7 bases from V and 0 bases from J, with 9 bases between. The CDR3 is 13 residues long. Here the CDR3 reads CSGQGPNTGELFF. The CDR3 nucleotides read TGCAGCGGTCAGGGACCGAACACCGGGGAGCTGTTTTTT.

The J gene is TRBJ1-2, the V gene TRBV5-6, with unresolved D. The CDR3 consists of 14 residues. Trimming pared 0 bases from V and 3 bases from J, leaving 9 bases between. Germline V CDR1 and CDR2: SGHDT, YYEEEE. CDR3 residues: CASSLVRGDYGYTF. The CDR3 DNA reads as TGTGCCAGCAGCTTGGTGCGAGGAGACTATGGCTACACCTTC.

The chain uses TRBV27 and TRBJ1-3; D remains ambiguous. The V and J ends lost 8 bases and 2 bases respectively, with 13 bases between them. CDR1 and CDR2 (germline): MNHEY, SMNVEV (reference sequence). The CDR3 spans 14 residues. The CDR3 here is CASGPFGAGNTIYF. The CDR3 bases are TGTGCCAGCGGCCCCTTCGGGGCTGGAAACACCATATATTTT.

The chain is built from TRBV28 and TRBJ2-7; TRBD1 matches 7 bases. The V gene's germline CDR1 is MDHEN and CDR2 SYDVKM. This CDR3 has 15 residues. With V trimmed by 5 bases and J by 6 bases, 13 bases remained unmatched. This chain's CDR3 is CASSPFRDSLPEQYF. Here the CDR3 DNA reads TGTGCCAGCAGTCCCTTTAGGGACAGCCTGCCCGAGCAGTACTTC.

This clone was seen a few times. The chain combines TRBV9 with TRBJ2-1; TRBD1 might be the D (5 bases). This CDR3 spans 15 amino acids. Looked up from germline, CDR1 is SGDLS and CDR2 is YYNGEE. Deletions cut 4 bases from V and 1 base from J, with 12 bases between. DNA of the CDR3: TGTGCCAGCAGCCCTCAGGGAACGTCCTACAATGAGCAGTTCTTC. It codes for CASSPQGTSYNEQFF.

This clone was observed once. The same CDR3 can be traced to other DNA sequences in this sample. For the CDR3, the DNA is TGTGCCAGCAGCTTGGCTCTCGCTGGTAATGAAAAACTGTTTTTT. It specifies CASSLALAGNEKLFF. This chain connects TRBV5-6 to TRBJ1-4, with unresolved D. The CDR3 has 15 residues. Trimming took 0 bases from V and 4 from J, leaving 10 bases between them. The germline V gene encodes CDR1 SGHDT and CDR2 YYEEEE.

As concerns this clone: Different DNA sequences within this sample yield the same CDR3. This rearrangement joins TRBV6-5 to TRBJ1-2, with a tentative D call TRBD1 (5 bases). The ends were cut back, 2 bases at V and 2 bases at J, with 9 bases in the middle. Per the germline V gene, CDR1 is MNHEY and CDR2 is SVGAGI. The CDR3 is made up of 14 amino acids. CDR3 protein: CASSYGGENYGYTF. CDR3 DNA: TGTGCCAGCAGTTACGGGGGAGAGAACTATGGCTACACCTTC.

This chain joins TRBV11-2 and TRBJ1-5; D is undetermined. V was clipped by 4 bases and J by 7 bases, with 11 bases between them. Looked up from germline, CDR1 is SGHAT and CDR2 is FQNNGV. This CDR3 contains 13 residues. The CDR3 DNA is TGTGCCAGCAGCTGGGATATCGGACAGCCCCAGCATTTT. It yields the protein CASSWDIGQPQHF. Drawing the rest from reference TRBV11-2 and TRBJ1-5, the complete variable domain is EAGVAQSPRYKIIEKRQSVAFWCNPISGHATLYWYQQILGQGPKLLIQFQNNGVVDDSQLPKDRFSAERLKGVDSTLKIQPAKLEDSAVYLCASSWDIGQPQHFGDGTRLSIL.

CDR3 in DNA: TGTGCCAGCAGCTCTAGACTAGCGGGAACCCCCTACAATGAGCAGTTCTTC. As protein: CASSSRLAGTPYNEQFF. This sequence joins TRBV7-9 and TRBJ2-1; 11 positions agree with TRBD2. The CDR3 has 17 amino acids. Germline V gene sequence: CDR1 SEHNR, CDR2 FQNEAQ (reference sequence). J was trimmed by 2 bases and V by 4 bases; bases with no gene match: 7.

The chain combines TRBV11-2 with TRBJ2-5; D is perhaps TRBD1 (6 bases). This CDR3 is built from 15 residues. Germline CDR1 is SGHAT and CDR2 is FQNNGV. Between the trimmed V and J ends, which lost 5 bases and 4 bases, there was a span of 17 bases. CDR3 residues: CASSVGTRAGETQYF. CDR3 coding DNA: TGTGCCAGCAGCGTAGGGACACGAGCAGGAGAGACCCAGTACTTC.

The chain is built from TRBV5-4 and TRBJ2-7; 7 nucleotides match TRBD1. Germline values: CDR1 SGHNT, CDR2 YYREEE (reference sequence). The CDR3 loop spans 13 amino acids. V shed 4 bases, J shed 2 bases, and the junction held 3 bases outside the gene matches. The CDR3 DNA follows: TGTGCCAGCAGCCGTGGACAGGCCTACGAGCAGTACTTC. It translates to CASSRGQAYEQYF.

Of note for this clone: The junction differs from germline at one of its ends, possibly a read error. Distinct nucleotide sequences in the sample also encode this CDR3. DNA for the CDR3: TGTGCCAGCGACGGTTCCGCTGAGGCTTTCTTT. It translates to CASDGSAEAFF. The gene calls are TRBV2 and TRBJ1-1; the D is unclear. The V gene's germline CDR1 is SNHLY and CDR2 FYNNEI. This CDR3 has 11 amino acids.

The chain is built from TRBV4-1 and TRBJ1-4; D call uncertain. CDR1 MGHRA and CDR2 YSYEKL come from the germline V gene. Trimming took off 0 bases at V and 3 bases at J, with 8 bases between the two ends. The CDR3 loop spans 15 amino acids. CDR3 DNA: TGCGCCAGCAGCCAAGAGGTTCTAGCTAATGAAAAACTGTTTTTT. Protein: CASSQEVLANEKLFF.

This chain links TRBV9 with TRBJ2-3; 7 positions match TRBD2. Germline-derived CDR1 and CDR2 are SGDLS and YYNGEE. V dropped 4 bases and J dropped 5; count of bases not matched to a gene: 10. The CDR3 sequence is 15 residues long. CDR3 residues: CASSPWGRAVDTQYF. DNA for the CDR3: TGTGCCAGCAGCCCTTGGGGGAGGGCCGTAGATACGCAGTATTTT.

The V call is TRBV5-6, the J call TRBJ2-3; 13 bases align to TRBD2. The CDR3 runs 16 residues. The V gene's germline CDR1 is SGHDT and CDR2 YYEEEE. Trimming removed 1 base from V and 4 bases from J; junction bases left unmatched: 3. The CDR3 sequence is CASSLTTSGRPDTQYF. CDR3 sequence (DNA): TGTGCCAGCAGCTTGACGACTAGCGGGAGGCCAGATACGCAGTATTTT.

The rearrangement links TRBV5-6 to TRBJ1-1, with D unresolved. With 0 bases removed from V and 2 bases from J, the gap between germline ends came to 11 bases. Germline V gene sequence: CDR1 SGHDT, CDR2 YYEEEE. This CDR3 has 15 amino acids. This CDR3 is CASSLAGEPNTEAFF. For the CDR3, the DNA is TGTGCCAGCAGCTTGGCTGGGGAGCCTAACACTGAAGCTTTCTTT.

Note on this clone: Other DNA sequences in the sample encode the same CDR3. V and J are TRBV7-2 and TRBJ1-1; no clear D. Trimming stripped 2 bases from V and 5 bases from J, with 6 bases between. Germline V lookup: CDR1 SGHTA, CDR2 FQGNSA. This CDR3 has 12 amino acids. CDR3 nucleotides: TGTGCCAGCAGCTTATTGGGGACTGAAGCTTTCTTT. Residues: CASSLLGTEAFF.

In its sample, this clone was seen once. This chain joins TRBV6-1 and TRBJ2-2; 9 nucleotides align to TRBD1. The CDR3 has 15 amino acids. The V gene's germline CDR1 is MNHNS and CDR2 SASEGT. V lost 8 bases, J lost 2 bases, and 6 bases stayed unmatched. CDR3 protein: CASASGQGNTGELFF. DNA for the CDR3: TGTGCCAGCGCTTCGGGACAGGGAAACACCGGGGAGCTGTTTTTT.

This chain links TRBV9 with TRBJ2-7, with TRBD2 matching 7 bases. The CDR3 consists of 14 residues. Germline V CDR1 and CDR2: SGDLS, YYNGEE. After removal of 10 bases from V and 3 bases from J, the junction contained 13 bases not matched to a gene. CDR3 DNA: TGTGCCTCAGCAAAATACGCGGGGGACTACGAGCAGTACTTC. Translating gives CASAKYAGDYEQYF.